This record covers a single TCR beta chain. Its antigen is as yet unknown. This CDR3 spans 17 amino acids. V lost 0 bases to trimming and J lost 9 bases, with 21 bases between them. Per germline, CDR1 MGHRA and CDR2 YSYEKL. Using its own MiXCR run on the 5' RACE reads, TCRdb lists one record per CDR3 protein. The table shows approximately 62,000 distinct CDR3 sequences, with around an eighth occurring only once. This specimen belongs to a study of early T cells in non-severe SARS-CoV-2 infection. The study's findings and limits: Anti-spike CD8 responses were favored in VDJdb matching, and private and CD4 specificities were missed.

The sample comprised whole blood. This chain uses TRBV4-1 with TRBJ1-5; TRBD1 is a possible D gene (5 bases). This TCR was recovered from an adult who was a healthcare worker with PCR-confirmed SARS-CoV-2 infection or an uninfected control (not recorded which). The CDR3 nucleotides read TGCGCCAGCAGCCAAGATCCCCCGGCACAGGCTGCTCTGCCCCAGCATTTT. Amino acids: CASSQDPPAQAALPQHF.